This T cell receptor beta chain was obtained from a study of Ad26.COV2.S vaccination and SARS-CoV-2 variants. Study-wide results and caveats: People who got the vaccine or the placebo had similar non-spike TCR breadth.

Treatment indicated: about 20 received Ad26.COV2.S at low or high dose, single or two shots; about 5 received placebo; per-sample allocation not given. Samples were taken on day 63 after the first vaccine or placebo injection. An adult donor aged 18-55 years was enrolled in Boston. V lost 1 base and J lost 5, with 5 bases in between. The V gene's germline CDR1 is MGHRA and CDR2 YSYEKL. This CDR3 is built from 13 residues. Comments on this clone: No antigen is known for it.

Some clones are missing from TCRdb's copy, which holds only in-frame ones; the method was immunoSEQ multiplex PCR. Of hundreds of thousands of clones in the sample, around 87% were seen once. This specimen consisted of peripheral blood, obtained in a trial of Ad26.COV2.S vaccine versus placebo. The chain carries TRBV4-1 and TRBJ2-2; D is undetermined. The receptor was derived from a person between 18 and 65 years old who received the Ad26.COV2.S COVID-19 vaccine or a placebo. In nucleotides, the CDR3 is TGCGCCAGCAGCCAAGGGCAAACCGGGGAGCTGTTTTTT. Its translation: CASSQGQTGELFF.